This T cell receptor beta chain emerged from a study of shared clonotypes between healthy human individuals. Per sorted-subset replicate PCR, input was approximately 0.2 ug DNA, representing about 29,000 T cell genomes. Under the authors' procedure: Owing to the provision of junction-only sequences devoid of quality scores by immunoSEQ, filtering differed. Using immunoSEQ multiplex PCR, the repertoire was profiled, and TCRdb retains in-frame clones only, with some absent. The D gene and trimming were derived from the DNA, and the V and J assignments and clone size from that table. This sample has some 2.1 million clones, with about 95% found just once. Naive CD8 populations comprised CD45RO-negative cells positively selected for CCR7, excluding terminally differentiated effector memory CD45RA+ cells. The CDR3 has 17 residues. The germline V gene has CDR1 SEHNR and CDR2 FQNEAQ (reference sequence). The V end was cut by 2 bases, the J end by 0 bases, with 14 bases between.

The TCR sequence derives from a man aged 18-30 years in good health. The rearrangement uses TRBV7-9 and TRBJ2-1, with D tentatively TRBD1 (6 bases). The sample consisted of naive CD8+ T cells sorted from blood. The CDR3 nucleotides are TGTGCCAGCAGCTTAAATCGGGACATCTTCTCCTACAATGAGCAGTTCTTC. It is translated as CASSLNRDIFSYNEQFF.